The TCR beta chain under discussion was sequenced for a study of T cells after yellow fever vaccination. TCR cDNA was made by 5'RACE template switching, adding a universal primer site and UMIs. Each CDR3 protein is one row after TCRdb ran MiXCR on the 5' RACE reads. Among about 340,000 distinct CDR3 sequences listed, 3% to 4.5% were seen once. This sequence originates from a man aged 18 to 30 who received the YFV17D yellow fever vaccine. This specimen consisted of PBMCs, obtained 5 days after the yellow fever booster vaccination.

The CDR3, as DNA: TGCAGCGTCCCCCATGGGCACCAAGAGACCCAGTACTTC. This gives the protein CSVPHGHQETQYF. The chain has TRBV29-1 and TRBJ2-5; D remains ambiguous. V was cut by 6 bases and J by 0 bases, with 11 bases left in between. Germline assignment: CDR1 SQVTM and CDR2 ANQGSEA. CDR3 length: 13 amino acids. Complete variable domain (other parts from reference TRBV29-1 and TRBJ2-5): SAVISQKPSRDICQRGTSLTIQCQVDSQVTMMFWYRQQPGQSLTLIATANQGSEATYESGFVIDKFPISRPNLTFSTLTVSNMSPEDSSIYLCSVPHGHQETQYFGPGTRLLVL.